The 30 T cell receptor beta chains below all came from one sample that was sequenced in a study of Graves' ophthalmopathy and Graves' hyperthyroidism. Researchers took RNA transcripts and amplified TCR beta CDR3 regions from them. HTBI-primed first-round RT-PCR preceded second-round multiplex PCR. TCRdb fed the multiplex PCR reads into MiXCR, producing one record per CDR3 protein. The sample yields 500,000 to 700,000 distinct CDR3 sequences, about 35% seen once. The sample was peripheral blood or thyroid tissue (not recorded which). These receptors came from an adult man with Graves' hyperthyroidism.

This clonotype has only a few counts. The CDR3 nucleotides read TGTGCCAGCAGTGCATATCCGGGACAGGGGGAGACGTCTTTCTTT. It encodes CASSAYPGQGETSFF. J is TRBJ1-1 and V is TRBV6-5, with 11 nucleotides matching TRBD1. The ends lost 5 bases at V and 12 bases at J; junction bases unmatched: 14. Per the germline V gene, CDR1 is MNHEY and CDR2 is SVGAGI. The length of the CDR3 is 15 residues.

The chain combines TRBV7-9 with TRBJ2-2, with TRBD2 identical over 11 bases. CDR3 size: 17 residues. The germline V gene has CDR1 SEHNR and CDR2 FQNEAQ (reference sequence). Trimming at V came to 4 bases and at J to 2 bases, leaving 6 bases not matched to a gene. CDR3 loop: CASSWASGGPNTGELFF. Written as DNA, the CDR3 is TGTGCCAGCAGCTGGGCTAGCGGGGGGCCTAACACCGGGGAGCTGTTTTTT.

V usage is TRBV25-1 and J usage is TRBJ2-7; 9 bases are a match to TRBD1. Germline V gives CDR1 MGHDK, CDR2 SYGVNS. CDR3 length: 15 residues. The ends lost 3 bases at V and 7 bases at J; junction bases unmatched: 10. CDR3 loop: CASSDDRGAREEQYF. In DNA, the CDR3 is TGTGCCAGCAGTGACGACAGGGGGGCGAGGGAGGAGCAGTACTTC.

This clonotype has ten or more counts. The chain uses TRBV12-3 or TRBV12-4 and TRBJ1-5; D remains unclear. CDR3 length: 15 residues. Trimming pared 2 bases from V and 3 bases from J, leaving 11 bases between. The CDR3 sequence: CASSLSRSPNQPQHF. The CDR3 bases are TGTGCCAGCAGTTTATCACGCTCCCCCAATCAGCCCCAGCATTTT.

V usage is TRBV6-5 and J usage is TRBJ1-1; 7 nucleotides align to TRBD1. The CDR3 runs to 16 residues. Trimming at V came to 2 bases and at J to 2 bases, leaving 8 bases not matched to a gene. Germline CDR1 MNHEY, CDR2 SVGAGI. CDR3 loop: CASSYRAGGQNTEAFF. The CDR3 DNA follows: TGTGCCAGCAGTTACCGGGCAGGGGGGCAAAACACTGAAGCTTTCTTT.

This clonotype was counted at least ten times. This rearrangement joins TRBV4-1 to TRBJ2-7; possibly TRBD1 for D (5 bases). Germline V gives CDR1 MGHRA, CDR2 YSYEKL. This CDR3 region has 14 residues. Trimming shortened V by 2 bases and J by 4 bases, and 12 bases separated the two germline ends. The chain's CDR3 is CASSQIQGVYEQYF. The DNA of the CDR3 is TGCGCCAGCAGCCAAATCCAGGGTGTTTACGAGCAGTACTTC.

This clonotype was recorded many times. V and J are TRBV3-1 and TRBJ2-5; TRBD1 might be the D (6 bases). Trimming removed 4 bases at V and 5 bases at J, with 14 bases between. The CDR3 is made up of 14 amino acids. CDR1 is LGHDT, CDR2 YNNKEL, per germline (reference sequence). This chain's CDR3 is CASSLRTARETQYF. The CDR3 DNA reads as TGTGCCAGCAGCCTGAGGACAGCCAGGGAGACCCAGTACTTC.

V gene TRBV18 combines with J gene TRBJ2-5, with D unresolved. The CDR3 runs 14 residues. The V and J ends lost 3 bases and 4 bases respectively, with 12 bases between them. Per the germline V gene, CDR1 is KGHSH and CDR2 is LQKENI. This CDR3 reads CASSPSSEGETQYF. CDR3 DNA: TGTGCCAGCTCACCCTCATCAGAAGGAGAGACCCAGTACTTC.

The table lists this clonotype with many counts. CDR3 in DNA: TGTGCCAGCAGATCAGGATCGACTAATGAAAAACTGTTTTTT. This encodes CASRSGSTNEKLFF. The J gene is TRBJ1-4, the V gene TRBV2; D is uncertain. The CDR3 is 14 residues long. Trimming pared 6 bases from V and 2 bases from J, leaving 10 bases between. CDR1 is SNHLY, CDR2 FYNNEI, per germline.

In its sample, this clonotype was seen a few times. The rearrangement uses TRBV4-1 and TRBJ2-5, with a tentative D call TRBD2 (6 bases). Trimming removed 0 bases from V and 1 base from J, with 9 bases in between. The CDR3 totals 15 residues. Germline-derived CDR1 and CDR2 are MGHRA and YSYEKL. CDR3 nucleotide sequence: TGCGCCAGCAGCCAAGATAGGGACTCCCAAGAGACCCAGTACTTC. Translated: CASSQDRDSQETQYF.

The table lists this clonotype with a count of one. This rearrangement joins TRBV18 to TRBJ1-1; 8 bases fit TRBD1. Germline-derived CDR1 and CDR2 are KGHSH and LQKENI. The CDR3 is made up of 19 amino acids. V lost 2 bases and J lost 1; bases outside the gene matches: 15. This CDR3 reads CASSPRAVGTGTRNTEAFF. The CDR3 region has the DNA TGTGCCAGCTCACCAAGGGCAGTCGGGACAGGTACCCGGAACACTGAAGCTTTCTTT.

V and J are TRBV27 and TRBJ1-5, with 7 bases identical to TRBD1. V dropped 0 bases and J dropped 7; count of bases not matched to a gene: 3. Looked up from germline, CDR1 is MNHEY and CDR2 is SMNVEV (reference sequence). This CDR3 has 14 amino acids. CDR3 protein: CASSLSGGLQPQHF. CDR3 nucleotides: TGTGCCAGCAGTTTATCAGGGGGCCTGCAGCCCCAGCATTTT.

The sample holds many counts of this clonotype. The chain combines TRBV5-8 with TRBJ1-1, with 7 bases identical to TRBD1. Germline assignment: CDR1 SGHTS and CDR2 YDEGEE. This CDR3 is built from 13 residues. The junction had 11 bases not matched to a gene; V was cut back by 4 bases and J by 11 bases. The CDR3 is CASSPRGQVAAFF. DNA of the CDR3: TGTGCCAGCAGCCCTAGAGGACAGGTCGCCGCTTTCTTT.

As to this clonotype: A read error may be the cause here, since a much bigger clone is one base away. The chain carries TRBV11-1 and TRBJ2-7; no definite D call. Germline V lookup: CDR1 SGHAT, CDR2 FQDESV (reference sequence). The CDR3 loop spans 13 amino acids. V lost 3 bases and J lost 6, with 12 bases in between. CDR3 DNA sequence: TGTGCCAGCAGCTTCACGCCGGGCTGCGAGCAGTACTTC. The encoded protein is CASSFTPGCEQYF.

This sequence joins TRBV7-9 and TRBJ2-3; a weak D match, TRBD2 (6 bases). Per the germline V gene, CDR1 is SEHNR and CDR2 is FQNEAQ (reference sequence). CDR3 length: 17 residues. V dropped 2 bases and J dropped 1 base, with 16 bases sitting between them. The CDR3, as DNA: TGTGCCAGCAGCTTAAGTCGGAGGGGAGCCGGCACAGATACGCAGTATTTT. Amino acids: CASSLSRRGAGTDTQYF.

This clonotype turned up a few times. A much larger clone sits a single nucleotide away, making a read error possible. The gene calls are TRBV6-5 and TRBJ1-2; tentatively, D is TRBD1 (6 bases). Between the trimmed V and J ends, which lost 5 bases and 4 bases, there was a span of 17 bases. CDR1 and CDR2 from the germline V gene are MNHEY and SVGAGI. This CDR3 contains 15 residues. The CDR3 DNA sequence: TGTGCCAGCAGTGGAGCGCTCACAGGGCCCTATGGCTACACCTTC. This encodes CASSGALTGPYGYTF.

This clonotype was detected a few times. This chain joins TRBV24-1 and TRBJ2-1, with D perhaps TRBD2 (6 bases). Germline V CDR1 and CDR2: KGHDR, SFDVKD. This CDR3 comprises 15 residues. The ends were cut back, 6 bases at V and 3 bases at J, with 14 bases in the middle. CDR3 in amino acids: CATSPTGVLYNEQFF. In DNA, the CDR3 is TGTGCCACCAGTCCAACGGGAGTCCTCTACAATGAGCAGTTCTTC.

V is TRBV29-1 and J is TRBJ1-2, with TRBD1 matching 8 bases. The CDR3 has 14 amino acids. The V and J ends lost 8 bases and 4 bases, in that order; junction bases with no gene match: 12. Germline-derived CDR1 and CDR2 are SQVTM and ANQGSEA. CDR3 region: CSKGQGEIPYGYTF. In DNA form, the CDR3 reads TGCAGCAAAGGACAGGGTGAGATCCCCTATGGCTACACCTTC.

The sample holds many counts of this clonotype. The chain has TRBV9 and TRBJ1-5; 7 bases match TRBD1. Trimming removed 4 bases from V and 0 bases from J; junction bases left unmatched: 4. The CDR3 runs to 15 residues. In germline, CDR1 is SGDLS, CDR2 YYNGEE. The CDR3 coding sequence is TGTGCCAGCAGCACAACAGGGGATAGCAATCAGCCCCAGCATTTT. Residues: CASSTTGDSNQPQHF.

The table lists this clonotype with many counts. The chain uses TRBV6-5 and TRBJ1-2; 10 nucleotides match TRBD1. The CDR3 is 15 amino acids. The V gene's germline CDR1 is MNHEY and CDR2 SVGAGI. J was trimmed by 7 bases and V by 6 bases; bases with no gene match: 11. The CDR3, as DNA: TGTGCCAGCAGATTGACAGGGGGCTCGTCGTTTGGCTACACCTTC. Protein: CASRLTGGSSFGYTF.

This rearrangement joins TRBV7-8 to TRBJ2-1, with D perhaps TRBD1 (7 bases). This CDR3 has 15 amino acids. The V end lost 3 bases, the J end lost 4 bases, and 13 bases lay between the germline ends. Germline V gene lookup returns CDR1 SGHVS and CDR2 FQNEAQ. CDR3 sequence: CASSFRETGYNEQFF. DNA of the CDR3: TGTGCCAGCAGCTTCCGGGAGACAGGGTACAATGAGCAGTTCTTC.

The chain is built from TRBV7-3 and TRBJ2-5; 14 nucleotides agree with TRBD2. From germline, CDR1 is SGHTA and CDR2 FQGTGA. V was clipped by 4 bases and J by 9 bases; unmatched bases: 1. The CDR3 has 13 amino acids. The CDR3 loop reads CASSSGLAGAQYF. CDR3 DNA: TGTGCCAGCAGCTCGGGACTAGCGGGAGCCCAGTACTTC. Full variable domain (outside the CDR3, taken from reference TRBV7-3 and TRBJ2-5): GAGVSQTPSNKVTEKGKYVELRCDPISGHTALYWYRQSLGQGPEFLIYFQGTGAADDSGLPNDRFFAVRPEGSVSTLKIQRTERGDSAVYLCASSSGLAGAQYFGPGTRLLVL.

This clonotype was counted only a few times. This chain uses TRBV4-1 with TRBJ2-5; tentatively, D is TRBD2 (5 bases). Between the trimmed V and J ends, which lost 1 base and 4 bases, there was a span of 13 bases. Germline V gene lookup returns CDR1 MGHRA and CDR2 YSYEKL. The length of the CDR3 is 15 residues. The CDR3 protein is CASSQAPRAGETQYF. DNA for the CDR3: TGCGCCAGCAGCCAAGCCCCCCGTGCGGGAGAGACCCAGTACTTC.

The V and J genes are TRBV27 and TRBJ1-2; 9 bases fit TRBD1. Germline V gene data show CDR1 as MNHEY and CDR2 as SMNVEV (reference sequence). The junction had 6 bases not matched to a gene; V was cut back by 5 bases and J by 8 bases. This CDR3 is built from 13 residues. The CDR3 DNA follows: TGTGCCAGCAGTCACAGGGGGCCCTGGGGCTACACCTTC. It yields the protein CASSHRGPWGYTF.

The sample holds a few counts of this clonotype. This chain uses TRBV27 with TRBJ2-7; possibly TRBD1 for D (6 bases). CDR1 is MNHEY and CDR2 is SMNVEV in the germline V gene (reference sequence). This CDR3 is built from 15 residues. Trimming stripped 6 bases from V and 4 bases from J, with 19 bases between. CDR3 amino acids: CASSPMGPGDYEQYF. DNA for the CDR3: TGTGCCAGCAGCCCGATGGGGCCAGGGGATTACGAGCAGTACTTC.

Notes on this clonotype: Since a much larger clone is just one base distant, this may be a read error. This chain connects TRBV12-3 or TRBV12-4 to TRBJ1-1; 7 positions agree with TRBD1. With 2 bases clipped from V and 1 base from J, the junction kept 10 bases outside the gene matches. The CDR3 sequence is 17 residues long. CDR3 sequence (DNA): TGTGCCAGCAGTTTACGTATACGGGACAGAAGGAACACTGAAGCTTTCTTT. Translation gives CASSLRIRDRRNTEAFF.

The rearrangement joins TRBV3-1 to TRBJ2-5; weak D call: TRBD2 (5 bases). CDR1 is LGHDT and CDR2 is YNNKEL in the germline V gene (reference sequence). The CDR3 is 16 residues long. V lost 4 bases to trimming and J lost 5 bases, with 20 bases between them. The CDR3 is CASSRRRGGRKETQYF. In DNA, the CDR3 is TGTGCCAGCAGCCGTCGGCGTGGAGGACGGAAGGAGACCCAGTACTTC.

The CDR3 coding sequence is TGTGCCAGCGAACTTGTGACGCAGAACACTGAAGCTTTCTTT. It yields the protein CASELVTQNTEAFF. The chain uses TRBV7-9 and TRBJ1-1; no firm D call. The germline V gene encodes CDR1 SEHNR and CDR2 FQNEAQ (reference sequence). CDR3 size: 14 residues. V lost 8 bases to trimming and J lost 1 base, with 14 bases between them.

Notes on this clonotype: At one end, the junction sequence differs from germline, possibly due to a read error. The CDR3 DNA sequence: TGTGCCAGCAGTGAATTCAATGAGCAGCTCTTC. Its translation: CASSEFNEQLF. The chain employs TRBV2 and TRBJ2-1; D not certain. Germline V gives CDR1 SNHLY, CDR2 FYNNEI. The CDR3 length is 11 residues.

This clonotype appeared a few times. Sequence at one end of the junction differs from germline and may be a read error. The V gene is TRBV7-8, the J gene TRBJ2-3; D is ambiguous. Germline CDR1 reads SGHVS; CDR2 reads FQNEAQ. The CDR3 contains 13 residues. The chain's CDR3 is CSVGRQSTDTQYF. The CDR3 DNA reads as TGCAGCGTTGGTAGGCAGAGCACAGATACGCAGTATTTT.